This passage covers 26 T cell receptor beta chains from one sample sequenced in a study of T cell responses to AZD1222 COVID-19 vaccine. Data came from immunoSEQ multiplex PCR; TCRdb stores just in-frame clones and leaves some out. The repertoire holds approximately 100,000 clones, roughly 87% seen once, with 2% to 3% in the top ten. The source material was peripheral blood, sampled 28 days after the second AZD1222 dose. Source of these receptors: an adult who received the AZD1222 COVID-19 vaccine.

The V call is TRBV2, the J call TRBJ1-1; TRBD1 agrees at 7 bases. This CDR3 is built from 14 residues. V shed 6 bases and J 3 bases; nucleotides not matched to a gene: 7. CDR1 and CDR2 from the germline V gene are SNHLY and FYNNEI. CDR3 sequence: CASSRQGGHTEAFF. CDR3 DNA: TGTGCCAGCAGCCGACAGGGAGGGCACACTGAAGCTTTCTTT.

V and J are TRBV7-9 and TRBJ1-3; tentative D call: TRBD1 (5 bases). The CDR3 totals 16 residues. Trimming removed 6 bases at V and 0 bases at J, with 15 bases between. Germline CDR1 reads SEHNR; CDR2 reads FQNEAQ (reference sequence). In DNA form, the CDR3 reads TGTGCCAGCAGACAGATAACAGGTCTCTCTGGAAACACCATATATTTT. Encoded protein: CASRQITGLSGNTIYF.

V is TRBV5-5 and J is TRBJ1-1; D gene uncertain. Trimming took off 2 bases at V and 1 base at J, with 9 bases between the two ends. CDR1 is SGHKS and CDR2 is YYEKEE in the germline V gene (reference sequence). The CDR3 contains 14 residues. CDR3 sequence: CASSFGPTNTEAFF. CDR3 DNA sequence: TGTGCCAGCAGCTTTGGCCCGACGAACACTGAAGCTTTCTTT.

The V and J genes are TRBV19 and TRBJ1-2, with D unresolved. This CDR3 region has 17 residues. The V end lost 4 bases, the J end lost 0 bases, and 18 bases lay between the germline ends. From germline, CDR1 is LNHDA and CDR2 SQIVND (reference sequence). The CDR3: CASSTPYHQAPNYGYTF. The CDR3 coding sequence is TGTGCCAGTAGTACTCCCTACCACCAGGCACCTAACTATGGCTACACCTTC.

The chain joins TRBV4-1 to TRBJ1-2, with D tentatively TRBD1 (5 bases). This CDR3 is built from 16 residues. V dropped 6 bases and J dropped 11 bases, with 28 bases sitting between them. Germline lookup yields CDR1 MGHRA and CDR2 YSYEKL. CDR3 DNA: TGCGCCAGCAGTCACCCGGGACGGAGGTCTCGGTCCAATTACACCTTC. Translating gives CASSHPGRRSRSNYTF.

This chain links TRBV19 with TRBJ2-1, with D perhaps matching TRBD1 or TRBD2 (5 bases each). In germline, CDR1 is LNHDA, CDR2 SQIVND (reference sequence). Trimming pared 3 bases from V and 0 bases from J, leaving 15 bases between. This CDR3 spans 17 amino acids. CDR3 sequence reads: CASSIINPRGSYNEQFF. In nucleotides, the CDR3 is TGTGCCAGTAGTATTATAAACCCGAGGGGCTCCTACAATGAGCAGTTCTTC.

The J gene is TRBJ1-5, the V gene TRBV24-1; D gene uncertain. The germline V gene has CDR1 KGHDR and CDR2 SFDVKD. The CDR3 covers 19 residues. V dropped 9 bases and J dropped 5 bases, with 31 bases sitting between them. This CDR3 is CATLWVGATGSLRHQPQHF. The CDR3 coding sequence is TGTGCCACCCTTTGGGTAGGCGCTACTGGCAGCCTGAGGCATCAGCCCCAGCATTTT.

The V and J genes are TRBV23-1 and TRBJ2-7; 8 nucleotides align to TRBD1. TRBV23-1 is marked as an open reading frame, function uncertain. The CDR3 loop spans 16 amino acids. The V and J ends lost 3 bases and 2 bases, in that order; junction bases with no gene match: 9. The CDR3 region is CASSHSLTGDPYEQYF. In DNA form, the CDR3 reads TGCGCCAGCAGTCATTCGTTGACAGGGGACCCCTACGAGCAGTACTTC.

The chain combines TRBV5-6 with TRBJ2-7, with D uncertain. Trimming pared 2 bases from V and 6 bases from J, leaving 12 bases between. Germline V gives CDR1 SGHDT, CDR2 YYEEEE. The CDR3 length is 13 residues. CDR3 loop: CASSFPSRGEQYF. CDR3 nucleotide sequence: TGTGCCAGCAGCTTCCCTTCAAGAGGCGAGCAGTACTTC.

The V gene is TRBV3-1 (or the pseudogene TRBV3-2), the J gene TRBJ2-7, with 9 nucleotides matching TRBD1. This CDR3 spans 15 amino acids. Germline loops: CDR1 LGHDT, CDR2 YNNKEL (reference sequence). Trimming cost V 1 base and J 0 bases; bases outside gene matches: 1. The CDR3: CASSQGQGGSYEQYF. CDR3 nucleotides: TGTGCCAGCAGCCAAGGACAGGGGGGCTCCTACGAGCAGTACTTC.

The rearrangement links TRBV28 to TRBJ1-5; tentatively, D is TRBD1 (6 bases). This CDR3 has 15 residues. The germline V gene encodes CDR1 MDHEN and CDR2 SYDVKM. Between the trimmed V and J ends, which lost 3 bases and 2 bases, there was a span of 11 bases. The CDR3 here is CASSFAGAGNQPQHF. The CDR3 DNA reads TGTGCCAGCAGTTTCGCAGGGGCGGGCAATCAGCCCCAGCATTTT.

V is TRBV28 and J is TRBJ1-1, with TRBD1 as a possible D gene (5 bases). The length of the CDR3 is 14 residues. The V gene lost 6 bases and the J gene lost 1 base, with 12 bases spanning the gap. Germline V gene lookup returns CDR1 MDHEN and CDR2 SYDVKM. CDR3 bases: TGTGCCAGCAGCCGACAGATCTCGAACACTGAAGCTTTCTTT. Its protein is CASSRQISNTEAFF.

The rearrangement links TRBV7-3 to TRBJ2-1; D is possibly TRBD2 (6 bases). V was pared by 2 bases and J by 4 bases, with 15 bases between. The CDR3 has 16 residues. CDR1 is SGHTA and CDR2 is FQGTGA in the germline V gene. The chain's CDR3 is CASSLDPAGRYNEQFF. The CDR3 region has the DNA TGTGCCAGCAGCTTAGATCCTGCGGGACGGTACAATGAGCAGTTCTTC.

CDR3 in DNA: TGTGCCAGTAGTAGATGGACTAGCGTCAATGAGCAGTTCTTC. It specifies CASSRWTSVNEQFF. This rearrangement joins TRBV19 to TRBJ2-1, with 9 bases aligning to TRBD2. Germline V lookup: CDR1 LNHDA, CDR2 SQIVND (reference sequence). The CDR3 runs to 14 residues. Trimming took 4 bases from V and 6 from J; bases not matched to a gene: 4.

The chain couples TRBV4-1 to TRBJ2-1; 11 nucleotides align to TRBD2. Germline CDR1 MGHRA, CDR2 YSYEKL. The CDR3 is made up of 15 amino acids. Trimming removed 4 bases from V and 4 bases from J; junction bases left unmatched: 3. CDR3 in DNA: TGCGCCAGCAGCCCCGGGACTAGCGGTTACAATGAGCAGTTCTTC. Translated: CASSPGTSGYNEQFF.

This clone was counted ten times or more. The chain carries TRBV4-1 and TRBJ2-7; 15 bases line up with TRBD2. CDR1 and CDR2 from the germline V gene are MGHRA and YSYEKL. The CDR3 is made up of 14 amino acids. The trim removed 4 bases at V and 6 bases at J, leaving 1 base unmatched. CDR3 nucleotide sequence: TGCGCCAGCAGCCGGACTAGCGGGAGGGCCGAGCAGTACTTC. The encoded protein is CASSRTSGRAEQYF.

This clone occurred once. The CDR3 is CASSQEGGRTITDTQYF. Written as DNA, the CDR3 is TGCGCCAGCAGCCAAGAAGGGGGGAGGACTATCACAGATACGCAGTATTTT. The chain recombines TRBV4-1 with TRBJ2-3; tentatively, D is TRBD1 or TRBD2 (6 bases each). The CDR3 consists of 17 residues. Germline values: CDR1 MGHRA, CDR2 YSYEKL. With 0 bases removed from V and 2 bases from J, the gap between germline ends came to 15 bases.

The V call is TRBV28, the J call TRBJ1-1, with 8 bases matching TRBD1. J was trimmed by 6 bases and V by 5 bases; bases with no gene match: 17. Per the germline V gene, CDR1 is MDHEN and CDR2 is SYDVKM. The CDR3 is made up of 17 amino acids. The CDR3 nucleotides are TGTGCCAGCAGTACTCCCGGGACAGGCAGGTTGGGGGCTGAAGCTTTCTTT. Its translation: CASSTPGTGRLGAEAFF.

The rearrangement uses TRBV18 and TRBJ2-2, with D possibly TRBD1 on 5 matching bases. The CDR3 has 16 residues. Germline-derived CDR1 and CDR2 are KGHSH and LQKENI. V lost 1 base and J 4 bases, leaving 13 bases between the germline ends. The CDR3 DNA sequence: TGTGCCAGCTCACCACTCCAGGGTAGTGGCACCGGGGAGCTGTTTTTT. It translates to CASSPLQGSGTGELFF.

The DNA of the CDR3 is TGTGCCAGCATCGGAGCCGGGACCCCCAACAATGAGCAGTTCTTC. Protein product: CASIGAGTPNNEQFF. This rearrangement joins TRBV6-5 to TRBJ2-1, with D perhaps given as TRBD1 or TRBD2 (5 bases each). The germline V and J ends were trimmed by 7 bases and 5 bases, with 18 bases remaining between them. Per germline, CDR1 MNHEY and CDR2 SVGAGI. CDR3 size: 15 residues.

The CDR3 sequence: CASSEQTGSGEKLFF. CDR3 sequence (DNA): TGTGCCAGCAGTGAGCAAACAGGGAGTGGAGAAAAACTGTTTTTT. The chain couples TRBV6-1 to TRBJ1-4; TRBD1 might be the D (6 bases). The length of the CDR3 is 15 residues. V dropped 3 bases and J dropped 8 bases, with 16 bases sitting between them. Germline lookup yields CDR1 MNHNS and CDR2 SASEGT.

Here the CDR3 reads CASSLFGTGGNQPQHF. The CDR3 region has the DNA TGTGCCAGCAGCTTATTTGGGACAGGGGGCAATCAGCCCCAGCATTTT. The rearrangement uses TRBV7-2 and TRBJ1-5, with 10 bases identical to TRBD1. Trimming at V came to 2 bases and at J to 2 bases, leaving 3 bases not matched to a gene. Germline V gives CDR1 SGHTA, CDR2 FQGNSA. The CDR3 is 16 amino acids.

The chain carries TRBV5-4 and TRBJ1-5, with D perhaps TRBD1 (6 bases). V gave up 3 bases and J gave up 4 bases, with 11 bases separating them. Germline-derived CDR1 and CDR2 are SGHNT and YYREEE (reference sequence). The CDR3 covers 14 residues. The CDR3 coding sequence is TGTGCCAGCAGCTCACAGGGTTCAAATCAGCCCCAGCATTTT. Translation gives CASSSQGSNQPQHF.

This clone was seen a few times. The rearrangement uses TRBV2 and TRBJ1-4; 8 bases match TRBD1. Trimming cost V 3 bases and J 6 bases; bases outside gene matches: 3. CDR1 SNHLY and CDR2 FYNNEI come from the germline V gene. This CDR3 is built from 14 residues. This CDR3 reads CASSDQGAHEKLFF. The CDR3 DNA is TGTGCCAGCAGTGATCAGGGGGCGCATGAAAAACTGTTTTTT.

The chain is built from TRBV2 and TRBJ2-7; 7 bases line up with TRBD2. Germline V gene lookup returns CDR1 SNHLY and CDR2 FYNNEI. V gave up 8 bases and J gave up 5 bases; unmatched junction bases: 3. There are 11 residues in the CDR3. The DNA for the CDR3 is TGTGCCAGCCAGCGGGAAAACGAGCAGTACTTC. Protein sequence: CASQRENEQYF. Full variable domain (rest looked up from reference TRBV2 and TRBJ2-7): EPEVTQTPSHQVTQMGQEVILRCVPISNHLYFYWYRQILGQKVEFLVSFYNNEISEKSEIFDDQFSVERPDGSNFTLKIRSTKLEDSAMYFCASQRENEQYFGPGTRLTVT.

The chain recombines TRBV7-2 with TRBJ2-5, with no clear D. The CDR3 consists of 13 residues. V was trimmed by 1 base and J by 5 bases, leaving 8 bases between them. Looked up from germline, CDR1 is SGHTA and CDR2 is FQGNSA. The CDR3 loop reads CASSLESWETQYF. Written as DNA, the CDR3 is TGTGCCAGCAGCTTAGAGTCCTGGGAGACCCAGTACTTC. The entire variable domain, with the rest obtained from reference TRBV7-2 and TRBJ2-5, is as follows: GAGVSQSPSNKVTEKGKDVELRCDPISGHTALYWYRQSLGQGLEFLIYFQGNSAPDKSGLPSDRFSAERTGGSVSTLTIQRTQQEDSAVYLCASSLESWETQYFGPGTRLLVL.